The 26 T cell receptor beta chains presented below share a single source sample, sequenced in a study of T cells after yellow fever vaccination. One entry per CDR3 protein, called by TCRdb with MiXCR from the 5' RACE reads. Of about 340,000 distinct CDR3 sequences listed, roughly an eighth are singletons. The sequencing here drew on CD4+ T cells sorted from PBMCs, taken 15 days after the yellow fever booster vaccination. The receptors originated from a man younger than 30 who received the YFV17D yellow fever vaccine.

V and J are TRBV28 and TRBJ1-1, with D possibly TRBD1 on 5 matching bases. The CDR3 extends over 15 amino acids. CDR1 and CDR2 (germline): MDHEN, SYDVKM. The V end lost 3 bases, the J end lost 5 bases, and 16 bases lay between the germline ends. The CDR3 region is CASSFQGGELTEAFF. CDR3 DNA sequence: TGTGCCAGCAGTTTTCAGGGAGGAGAGTTGACTGAAGCTTTCTTT.

CDR3: CASSLDQEETQYF. CDR3 DNA sequence: TGCGCCAGCAGCTTGGATCAGGAAGAGACCCAGTACTTC. The chain recombines TRBV5-1 with TRBJ2-5; no clear D. Trimming removed 0 bases from V and 3 bases from J, with 6 bases in between. This CDR3 contains 13 residues. Germline V gives CDR1 SGHRS, CDR2 YFSETQ.

This clonotype was counted between two and nine times. This chain links TRBV7-2 with TRBJ2-3, with 7 bases matching TRBD1. Germline lookup yields CDR1 SGHTA and CDR2 FQGNSA. CDR3 size: 15 residues. V dropped 2 bases and J dropped 1; count of bases not matched to a gene: 3. CDR3 nucleotides: TGTGCCAGCAGCTTATCGGGACAGCGCACAGATACGCAGTATTTT. Its translation: CASSLSGQRTDTQYF.

This clonotype was seen a handful of times. The rearrangement links TRBV5-5 to TRBJ1-4, with unresolved D. Trimming stripped 0 bases from V and 7 bases from J, with 7 bases between. CDR1 and CDR2 from the germline V gene are SGHKS and YYEKEE (reference sequence). This CDR3 has 13 amino acids. CDR3 region: CASSLVAPEKLFF. The CDR3 DNA reads as TGTGCCAGCAGCTTGGTTGCCCCTGAAAAACTGTTTTTT.

The V gene is TRBV6-5, the J gene TRBJ1-1; the D is unclear. CDR1 and CDR2 (germline): MNHEY, SVGAGI. The CDR3 extends over 14 amino acids. With 6 bases removed from V and 0 bases from J, the gap between germline ends came to 11 bases. The CDR3 loop is CASRGRVMNTEAFF. Here the CDR3 DNA reads TGTGCCAGCAGGGGGAGGGTCATGAACACTGAAGCTTTCTTT.

This clonotype was observed a few times. The V gene is TRBV25-1, the J gene TRBJ2-3; tentative D call: TRBD1 (6 bases). CDR3 length: 16 residues. Germline loops: CDR1 MGHDK, CDR2 SYGVNS. Trimming pared 3 bases from V and 2 bases from J, leaving 15 bases between. CDR3 region: CASSDAIGQLTDTQYF. DNA of the CDR3: TGTGCCAGCAGTGATGCTATAGGACAGCTCACAGATACGCAGTATTTT.

This clonotype was observed a few times. This rearrangement joins TRBV7-8 to TRBJ2-2; D gene ambiguous. Germline CDR1 SGHVS, CDR2 FQNEAQ. V lost 5 bases to trimming and J lost 2 bases, with 12 bases between them. This CDR3 is built from 15 residues. The CDR3 region is CASSHGRLNTGELFF. The DNA of the CDR3 is TGTGCCAGCAGCCATGGACGGCTTAACACCGGGGAGCTGTTTTTT.

This clonotype was counted between two and nine times. This chain joins TRBV5-1 and TRBJ2-1, with TRBD1 as a possible D gene (6 bases). CDR3 length: 13 residues. V was shortened by 4 bases and J by 7 bases, with 12 bases between the two germline ends. CDR1 SGHRS and CDR2 YFSETQ come from the germline V gene. CDR3: CASSLWTDNEQFF. DNA of the CDR3: TGCGCCAGCAGCCTTTGGACAGATAATGAGCAGTTCTTC.

This clonotype was seen many times. The rearrangement uses TRBV5-6 and TRBJ1-5, with D maybe TRBD1 (6 bases). Trimming removed 3 bases from V and 3 bases from J, with 10 bases in between. The CDR3 length is 14 residues. Per the germline V gene, CDR1 is SGHDT and CDR2 is YYEEEE. The CDR3: CASSSGQPNQPQHF. The CDR3 nucleotides are TGTGCCAGCAGCTCGGGACAACCCAATCAGCCCCAGCATTTT.

In this sample, this clonotype turned up many times. The chain is built from TRBV18 and TRBJ2-7; 12 bases line up with TRBD2. V was clipped by 6 bases and J by 2 bases; unmatched bases: 11. CDR3 length equals 17 residues. Germline V lookup: CDR1 KGHSH, CDR2 LQKENI. CDR3 region: CASSLTSGGPLAYEQYF. The CDR3 DNA reads TGTGCCAGCTCCCTTACTAGCGGGGGGCCCTTGGCCTACGAGCAGTACTTC.

This clonotype has more than one count but fewer than ten. The V and J genes are TRBV5-4 and TRBJ2-1, with 8 bases lining up with TRBD1. Germline V gene data show CDR1 as SGHNT and CDR2 as YYREEE (reference sequence). J was trimmed by 7 bases and V by 4 bases; bases with no gene match: 1. The CDR3 length is 12 residues. The CDR3 sequence is CASSRDRNEQFF. The DNA for the CDR3 is TGTGCCAGCAGCCGGGACAGGAATGAGCAGTTCTTC.

This clonotype was observed a few times. The chain has TRBV4-3 and TRBJ2-3, with TRBD2 identical over 11 bases. This CDR3 is built from 16 residues. Germline V gene sequence: CDR1 LGHNA, CDR2 YSLEER. V shed 2 bases and J 3 bases; nucleotides not matched to a gene: 4. The CDR3 loop is CASSQFSGGATDTQYF. The CDR3 DNA reads as TGCGCCAGCAGCCAATTTAGCGGGGGGGCTACAGATACGCAGTATTTT.

This chain links TRBV5-1 with TRBJ2-1; 14 nucleotides align to TRBD2. There are 19 residues in the CDR3. CDR1 SGHRS and CDR2 YFSETQ come from the germline V gene. V lost 4 bases to trimming and J lost 0 bases; unmatched junction nucleotides: 9. The chain's CDR3 is CASSIVGLAGGDSYNEQFF. The CDR3 region has the DNA TGCGCCAGCAGCATAGTCGGACTAGCGGGGGGCGACTCCTACAATGAGCAGTTCTTC.

In regard to this clonotype: A read error may account for a junction end that differs from germline. This chain connects TRBV12-3 or TRBV12-4 to TRBJ1-3, with D perhaps matching TRBD1 (6 bases). This CDR3 is 15 amino acids long. In DNA form, the CDR3 reads TGTGCCAGCAGTTTGCAACAGGGCTTTGGAAGCACCATATATTTT. Its translation is CASSLQQGFGSTIYF.

The V and J genes are TRBV4-1 and TRBJ2-3, with D uncertain. Germline values: CDR1 MGHRA, CDR2 YSYEKL. CDR3 length: 14 residues. Trimming took 1 base from V and 4 from J, leaving 9 bases between them. CDR3 nucleotides: TGCGCCAGCAGCCAAGGATGGGTGGCAGATACGCAGTATTTT. Its translation is CASSQGWVADTQYF.

This clonotype was seen ten or more times. This chain links TRBV7-2 with TRBJ2-1; D perhaps matches TRBD2 (5 bases). CDR3 length equals 13 residues. V shed 5 bases and J shed 9 bases, with 14 bases lying between them. The germline gives CDR1 SGHTA, CDR2 FQGNSA. The CDR3 DNA sequence: TGTGCCAGCAGCATGGGTGCGGGCAGTGAGCAGTTCTTC. It translates to CASSMGAGSEQFF.

The rearrangement joins TRBV20-1 to TRBJ2-1, with 7 bases fitting TRBD1. The germline V gene has CDR1 DFQATT and CDR2 SNEGSKA (reference sequence). Losses at the gene ends were 4 bases for V and 9 bases for J; bases not matched to a gene: 9. CDR3 length: 13 residues. The CDR3, as DNA: TGCAGTGCTACCCGACAGGGTCCATCTGAGCAGTTCTTC. The encoded protein is CSATRQGPSEQFF.

J is TRBJ1-2 and V is TRBV7-2, with 10 bases identical to TRBD1. The V segment lost 5 bases and the J segment 4 bases; nucleotides outside the gene matches: 7. The germline gives CDR1 SGHTA, CDR2 FQGNSA. The CDR3 contains 15 residues. CDR3 sequence: CASSRGQGFIYGYTF. The CDR3 DNA follows: TGTGCCAGCAGCCGGGGACAGGGGTTCATCTATGGCTACACCTTC.

This rearrangement joins TRBV4-1 to TRBJ1-2; TRBD1 agrees at 8 bases. The CDR3 totals 15 residues. V was clipped by 3 bases and J by 3 bases; unmatched bases: 6. Germline V gene lookup returns CDR1 MGHRA and CDR2 YSYEKL. The CDR3 is CASSQNQGADYGYTF. The CDR3 DNA is TGCGCCAGCAGCCAGAACCAGGGGGCGGACTATGGCTACACCTTC.

This clonotype was found many times. The chain links TRBV29-1 to TRBJ1-2, with 8 bases lining up with TRBD1. V trimming: 4 bases; J trimming: 5 bases; junction bases outside the gene matches: 9. Germline values: CDR1 SQVTM, CDR2 ANQGSEA. The CDR3 runs to 14 residues. CDR3 sequence: CSVARDRGWYGYTF. CDR3 bases: TGCAGCGTTGCACGTGACAGGGGATGGTATGGCTACACCTTC.

This clonotype showed up many times. The gene calls are TRBV7-2 and TRBJ2-5; D not certain. Deletions cut 3 bases from V and 1 base from J, with 6 bases between. The CDR3 loop spans 13 amino acids. The germline CDR1 and CDR2 sequences are SGHTA and FQGNSA. The CDR3 sequence is CASSLAPQETQYF. The CDR3 nucleotides are TGTGCCAGCAGCTTGGCTCCCCAAGAGACCCAGTACTTC. The complete variable domain, with remaining parts taken from reference TRBV7-2 and TRBJ2-5, reads GAGVSQSPSNKVTEKGKDVELRCDPISGHTALYWYRQSLGQGLEFLIYFQGNSAPDKSGLPSDRFSAERTGGSVSTLTIQRTQQEDSAVYLCASSLAPQETQYFGPGTRLLVL.

This clonotype occurred a few times. The chain recombines TRBV4-1 with TRBJ2-3, with 11 bases matching TRBD2. This CDR3 is built from 16 residues. Germline-derived CDR1 and CDR2 are MGHRA and YSYEKL. Trimming cost V 3 bases and J 6 bases; bases outside gene matches: 8. The CDR3 DNA is TGCGCCAGCAGCCAGACTCTAGCGGGGGGCGGGGATACGCAGTATTTT. Residues: CASSQTLAGGGDTQYF.

The gene calls are TRBV7-9 and TRBJ2-6; 10 bases align to TRBD1. V lost 5 bases to trimming and J lost 0 bases; unmatched junction nucleotides: 10. Germline-derived CDR1 and CDR2 are SEHNR and FQNEAQ (reference sequence). The length of the CDR3 is 19 residues. The CDR3 nucleotides read TGTGCCAGCAGCACCGGGACAGGGGCTCTTATCTCTGGGGCCAACGTCCTGACTTTC. It is translated as CASSTGTGALISGANVLTF.

In this sample, this clonotype turned up a few times. The chain couples TRBV4-3 to TRBJ1-2; 8 nucleotides agree with TRBD1. The CDR3 length is 15 residues. Per the germline V gene, CDR1 is LGHNA and CDR2 is YSLEER. After removal of 5 bases from V and 8 bases from J, the junction contained 13 bases not matched to a gene. The DNA of the CDR3 is TGCGCCAGCAGCGAAGCTGGGACAGGCAATAGAGGCTACACCTTC. Translation gives CASSEAGTGNRGYTF.

This clonotype came up many times. The V gene is TRBV5-1, the J gene TRBJ2-1; 8 bases map to TRBD1. The CDR3 has 16 residues. The junction had 8 bases not matched to a gene; V was cut back by 4 bases and J by 2 bases. The germline V gene encodes CDR1 SGHRS and CDR2 YFSETQ. The CDR3 nucleotides read TGCGCCAGCAGCGCTCTGACAGGGGTCCCCTACAATGAGCAGTTCTTC. Translating it yields CASSALTGVPYNEQFF. Combining the CDR3 with reference TRBV5-1 and TRBJ2-1 gives the whole variable domain KAGVTQTPRYLIKTRGQQVTLSCSPISGHRSVSWYQQTPGQGLQFLFEYFSETQRNKGNFPGRFSGRQFSNSRSEMNVSTLELGDSALYLCASSALTGVPYNEQFFGPGTRLTVL.

The chain uses TRBV18 and TRBJ2-5; no clear D gene. CDR3 length: 14 amino acids. V dropped 2 bases and J dropped 1 base, with 8 bases sitting between them. The V gene's germline CDR1 is KGHSH and CDR2 LQKENI. In DNA, the CDR3 is TGTGCCAGCTCACCAGGACCCCGCCAAGAGACCCAGTACTTC. Residues: CASSPGPRQETQYF.